The rows below give T cell receptor beta chains drawn from one sample of a study of T cell repertoires in cytomegalovirus infection. Their antigens remain unidentified. TCRdb fed the reads into MiXCR, producing one record per CDR3 protein. The sample records fewer than 150,000 distinct CDR3 sequences, under 35% being singletons. The input for sequencing was CD8+ T cells from cultured PBMCs, taken from culture after CMV antigen stimulation. The receptors were gathered from a human donor in good health (CMV status not recorded). Some clones in this sample may be carry-over from other donors' samples. CDR3s leave out the opening cysteine and the closing phenylalanine or tryptophan. A D gene is named only where the DNA matches it firmly.

TRBV7-8,TRBJ2-3,TRBD2,ASRPLAGYTDTQY
TRBV12-3/TRBV12-4,TRBJ1-4,TRBD1,ASSPTGTGGGRGEKLF
TRBV27,TRBJ2-2,TRBD2,ASSFQTPTSSTGELF
TRBV29-1,TRBJ2-7,TRBD1,SARGQESYEQY
TRBV27,TRBJ1-5,NA,ASSLYPPQDNQPQH
TRBV5-1,TRBJ2-1,NA,ASSLMSSYNEQF
TRBV7-3,TRBJ2-2,NA,ASSPDGLRTGELF
TRBV6-1,TRBJ1-5,TRBD1,ASGGQGGYSNQPQH
TRBV6-2/TRBV6-3,TRBJ1-5,TRBD1,ASSRTGVGFNQPQH
TRBV28,TRBJ2-7,NA,ASSLRAIADEQY
TRBV6-1,TRBJ2-3,NA,ASSDRLGLVEY
TRBV10-3,TRBJ2-2,NA,AISEPGLLPGAGELF
TRBV5-4,TRBJ2-3,NA,ASSQDSGTDTQY
TRBV4-1,TRBJ1-1,NA,ASSQVMRGYTEAF
TRBV19,TRBJ2-1,TRBD2,ASSVAGGYNEQF
TRBV9,TRBJ1-2,NA,ASSAAQDLDYYGYT
TRBV19,TRBJ2-2,NA,ASSIVGGPTGGELF
TRBV2,TRBJ2-5,TRBD2,ASSDISGGPGEETQY
TRBV6-1,TRBJ2-4,NA,ASSEIVAGFNIQY
TRBV11-2,TRBJ1-1,NA,ASSLGVGRGRATEAF
TRBV5-6,TRBJ2-5,TRBD1,ASSPGTGLRSETQY
TRBV7-6,TRBJ2-3,NA,ASSLAYRGTDTQY
TRBV6-6,TRBJ1-3,NA,ASSYSGETTSGNTIY
TRBV12-3/TRBV12-4,TRBJ2-1,TRBD2,ASSQLAGAYNEQF